The clone carrying this T cell receptor beta chain was seen more than once but under ten times. A second PCR, run for about 6 to 11 cycles, used a sample-barcoded 5' primer plus a J-beta primer mix. MiXCR was run by TCRdb on the 5' RACE reads, yielding one entry per CDR3 protein. The data hold 700,000 to 1,000,000 distinct CDR3 sequences, with 40% to 50% observed a single time. The sample is drawn from a study of blood T cells in healthy people across ages. Germline V lookup: CDR1 LNHNV, CDR2 YYDKDF (reference sequence). V was shortened by 8 bases and J by 8 bases, with 24 bases between the two germline ends. The CDR3 covers 15 residues.

The receptor was derived from a man aged 60-69 years in good health. The rearrangement uses TRBV15 and TRBJ2-5, with D perhaps TRBD2 (6 bases). Sequencing input: blood. Here the CDR3 reads CATGSSQRGKRTQYF. CDR3 nucleotides: TGTGCCACCGGCTCCTCTCAACGCGGGAAGAGAACCCAGTACTTC.